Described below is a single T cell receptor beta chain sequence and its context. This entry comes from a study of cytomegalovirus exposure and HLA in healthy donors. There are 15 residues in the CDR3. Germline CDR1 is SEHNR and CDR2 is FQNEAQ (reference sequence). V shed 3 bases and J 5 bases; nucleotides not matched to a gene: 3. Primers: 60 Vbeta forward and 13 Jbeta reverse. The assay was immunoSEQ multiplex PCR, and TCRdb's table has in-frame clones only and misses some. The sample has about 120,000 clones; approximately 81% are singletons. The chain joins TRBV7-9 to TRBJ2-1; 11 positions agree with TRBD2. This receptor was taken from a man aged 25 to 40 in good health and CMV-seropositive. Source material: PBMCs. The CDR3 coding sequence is TGTGCCAGCAGCTTTACTAGCGGGGGAAACAATGAGCAGTTCTTC. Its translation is CASSFTSGGNNEQFF.